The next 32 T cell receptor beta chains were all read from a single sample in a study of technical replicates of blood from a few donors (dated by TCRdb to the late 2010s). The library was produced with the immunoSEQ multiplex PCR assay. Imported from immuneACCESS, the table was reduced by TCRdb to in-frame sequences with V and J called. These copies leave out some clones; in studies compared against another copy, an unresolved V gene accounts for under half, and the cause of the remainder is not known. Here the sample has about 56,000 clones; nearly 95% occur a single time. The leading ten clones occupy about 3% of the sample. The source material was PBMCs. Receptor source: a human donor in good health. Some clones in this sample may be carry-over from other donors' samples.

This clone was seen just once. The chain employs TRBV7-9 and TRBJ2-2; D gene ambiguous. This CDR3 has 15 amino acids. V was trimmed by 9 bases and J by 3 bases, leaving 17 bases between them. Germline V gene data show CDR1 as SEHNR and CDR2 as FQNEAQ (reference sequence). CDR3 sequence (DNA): TGTGCCAGAACAGAAATCCAAATTGACACCGGGGAGCTGTTTTTT. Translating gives CARTEIQIDTGELFF.

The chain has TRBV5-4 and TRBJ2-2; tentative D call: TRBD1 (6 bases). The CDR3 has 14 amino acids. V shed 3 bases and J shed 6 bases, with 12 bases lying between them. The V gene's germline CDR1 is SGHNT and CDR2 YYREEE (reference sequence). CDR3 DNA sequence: TGTGCCAGCAGCTCCCCTACAGGGTCCGGGGAGCTGTTTTTT. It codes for CASSSPTGSGELFF.

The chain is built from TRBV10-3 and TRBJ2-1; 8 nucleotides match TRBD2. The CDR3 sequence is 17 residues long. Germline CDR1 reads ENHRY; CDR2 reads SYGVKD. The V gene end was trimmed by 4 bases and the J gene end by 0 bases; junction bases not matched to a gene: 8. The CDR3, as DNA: TGTGCCATCAGTGGGCGACTAGCGCCGAGCTCCTACAATGAGCAGTTCTTC. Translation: CAISGRLAPSSYNEQFF.

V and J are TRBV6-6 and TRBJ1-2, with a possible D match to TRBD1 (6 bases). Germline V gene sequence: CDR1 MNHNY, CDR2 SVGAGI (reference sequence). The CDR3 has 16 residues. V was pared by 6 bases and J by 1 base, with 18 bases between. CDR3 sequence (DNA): TGTGCCAGCAGCAACAAAAGGGGGGGCTTTAACTATGGCTACACCTTC. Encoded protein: CASSNKRGGFNYGYTF.

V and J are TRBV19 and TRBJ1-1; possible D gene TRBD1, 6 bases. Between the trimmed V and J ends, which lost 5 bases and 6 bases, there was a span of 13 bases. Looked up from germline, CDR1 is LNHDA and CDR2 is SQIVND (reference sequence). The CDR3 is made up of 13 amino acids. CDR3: CASSVSQGSEAFF. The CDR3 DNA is TGTGCCAGTAGTGTGTCACAGGGATCTGAAGCTTTCTTT.

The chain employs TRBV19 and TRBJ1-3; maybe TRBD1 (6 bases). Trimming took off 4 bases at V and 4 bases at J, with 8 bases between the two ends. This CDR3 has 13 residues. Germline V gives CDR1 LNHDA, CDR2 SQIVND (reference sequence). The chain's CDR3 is CASSRTVGNTIYF. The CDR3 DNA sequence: TGTGCCAGTAGTAGGACAGTCGGAAACACCATATATTTT.

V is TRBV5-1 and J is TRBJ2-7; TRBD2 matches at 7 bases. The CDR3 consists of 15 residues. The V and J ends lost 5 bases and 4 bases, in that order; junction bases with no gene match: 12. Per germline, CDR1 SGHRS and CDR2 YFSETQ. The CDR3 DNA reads TGCGCCAGCAGTTCGAGCGGGATTGGTATTTACGAGCAGTACTTC. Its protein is CASSSSGIGIYEQYF. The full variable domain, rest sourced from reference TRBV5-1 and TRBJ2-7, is KAGVTQTPRYLIKTRGQQVTLSCSPISGHRSVSWYQQTPGQGLQFLFEYFSETQRNKGNFPGRFSGRQFSNSRSEMNVSTLELGDSALYLCASSSSGIGIYEQYFGPGTRLTVT.

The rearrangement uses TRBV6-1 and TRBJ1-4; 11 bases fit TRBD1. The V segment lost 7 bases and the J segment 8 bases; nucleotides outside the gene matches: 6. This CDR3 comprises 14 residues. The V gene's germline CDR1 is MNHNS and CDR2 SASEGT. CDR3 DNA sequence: TGTGCCAGCACTACGGACAGGGGGCGCGAAAAACTGTTTTTT. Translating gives CASTTDRGREKLFF.

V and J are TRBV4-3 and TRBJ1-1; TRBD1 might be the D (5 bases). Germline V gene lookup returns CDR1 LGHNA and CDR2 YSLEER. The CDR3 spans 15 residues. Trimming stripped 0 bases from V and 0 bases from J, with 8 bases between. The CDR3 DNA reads TGCGCCAGCAGCCAAGAGCGGGGGTTGAACACTGAAGCTTTCTTT. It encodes CASSQERGLNTEAFF.

In DNA, the CDR3 is TGTGCCAGCGGGGGAACTACTAGCGGGCAGCAAGAGACCCAGTACTTC. Residues: CASGGTTSGQQETQYF. The rearrangement joins TRBV9 to TRBJ2-5; 9 bases match TRBD2. This CDR3 spans 16 amino acids. From germline, CDR1 is SGDLS and CDR2 YYNGEE. V lost 7 bases and J lost 2; bases outside the gene matches: 12.

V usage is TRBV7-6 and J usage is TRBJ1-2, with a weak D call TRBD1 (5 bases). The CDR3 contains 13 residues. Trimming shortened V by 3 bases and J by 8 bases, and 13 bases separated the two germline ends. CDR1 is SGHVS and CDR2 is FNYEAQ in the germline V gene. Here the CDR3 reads CASSLGGAEGYTF. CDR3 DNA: TGTGCCAGCAGCTTGGGAGGGGCCGAGGGCTACACCTTC.

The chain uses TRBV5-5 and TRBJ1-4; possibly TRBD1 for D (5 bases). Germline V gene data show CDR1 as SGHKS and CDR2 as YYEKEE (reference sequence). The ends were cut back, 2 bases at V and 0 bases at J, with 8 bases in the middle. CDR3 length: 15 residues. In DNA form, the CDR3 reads TGTGCCAGCAGCTTACAGGTTTCAACTAATGAAAAACTGTTTTTT. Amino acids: CASSLQVSTNEKLFF.

The DNA for the CDR3 is TGCGCCAGCAGTTCCTCCGGAGGGCAGCACGGGGAGCTGTTTTTT. Translating gives CASSSSGGQHGELFF. The J gene is TRBJ2-2, the V gene TRBV5-1, with D perhaps matching TRBD2 (6 bases). The germline V gene has CDR1 SGHRS and CDR2 YFSETQ. Trimming removed 5 bases from V and 7 bases from J, with 18 bases in between. The CDR3 spans 15 residues.

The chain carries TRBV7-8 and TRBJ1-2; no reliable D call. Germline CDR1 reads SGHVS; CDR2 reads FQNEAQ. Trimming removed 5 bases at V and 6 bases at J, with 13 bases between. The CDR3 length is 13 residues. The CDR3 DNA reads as TGTGCCAGCAGCCCATCGTTGGCCCATGGCTACACCTTC. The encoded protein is CASSPSLAHGYTF.

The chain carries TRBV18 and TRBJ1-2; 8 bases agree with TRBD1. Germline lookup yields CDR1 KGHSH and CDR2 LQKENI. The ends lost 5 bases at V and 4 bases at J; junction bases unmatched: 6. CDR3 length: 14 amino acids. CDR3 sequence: CASSSPGGFYGYTF. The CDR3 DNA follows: TGTGCCAGCTCATCTCCAGGGGGCTTCTATGGCTACACCTTC.

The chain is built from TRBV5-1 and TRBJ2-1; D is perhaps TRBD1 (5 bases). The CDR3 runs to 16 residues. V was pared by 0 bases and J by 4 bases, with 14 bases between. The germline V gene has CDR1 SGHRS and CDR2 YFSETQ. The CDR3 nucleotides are TGCGCCAGCAGCTTGGGGCATGGGGCCGCGTACAATGAGCAGTTCTTC. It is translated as CASSLGHGAAYNEQFF.

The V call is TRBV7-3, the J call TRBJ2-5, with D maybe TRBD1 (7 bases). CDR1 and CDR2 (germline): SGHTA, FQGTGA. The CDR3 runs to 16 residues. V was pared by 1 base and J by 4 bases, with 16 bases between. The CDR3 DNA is TGTGCCAGCAGCTTAATGGCGGGCAGGGGGGTAGAGACCCAGTACTTC. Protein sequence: CASSLMAGRGVETQYF.

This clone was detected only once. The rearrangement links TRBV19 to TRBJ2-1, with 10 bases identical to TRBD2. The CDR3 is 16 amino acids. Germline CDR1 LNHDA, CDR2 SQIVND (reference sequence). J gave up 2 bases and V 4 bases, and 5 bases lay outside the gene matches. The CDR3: CASSKSSGSPYNEQFF. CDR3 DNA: TGTGCCAGTAGTAAGTCTAGCGGGAGTCCCTACAATGAGCAGTTCTTC. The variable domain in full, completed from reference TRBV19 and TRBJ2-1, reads DGGITQSPKYLFRKEGQNVTLSCEQNLNHDAMYWYRQDPGQGLRLIYYSQIVNDFQKGDIAEGYSVSREKKESFPLTVTSAQKNPTAFYLCASSKSSGSPYNEQFFGPGTRLTVL.

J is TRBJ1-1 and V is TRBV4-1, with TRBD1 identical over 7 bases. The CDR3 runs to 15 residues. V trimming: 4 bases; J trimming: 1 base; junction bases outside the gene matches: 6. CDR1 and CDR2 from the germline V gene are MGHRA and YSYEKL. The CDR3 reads CASSPWTGRNTEAFF. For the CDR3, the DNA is TGCGCCAGCAGCCCATGGACAGGAAGGAACACTGAAGCTTTCTTT.

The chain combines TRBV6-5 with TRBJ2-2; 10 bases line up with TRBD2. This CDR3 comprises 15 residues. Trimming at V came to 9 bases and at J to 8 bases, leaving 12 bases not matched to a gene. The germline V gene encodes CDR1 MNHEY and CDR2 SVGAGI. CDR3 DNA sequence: TGTGCCAGTAGGCCTCTAGCGGGAGCGACTGGGGAGCTGTTTTTT. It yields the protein CASRPLAGATGELFF.

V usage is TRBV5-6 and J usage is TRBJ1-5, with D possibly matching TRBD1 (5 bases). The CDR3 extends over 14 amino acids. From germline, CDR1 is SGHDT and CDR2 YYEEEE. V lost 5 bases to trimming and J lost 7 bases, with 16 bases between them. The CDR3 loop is CASSKTGGGQPQHF. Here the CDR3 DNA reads TGTGCCAGCAGTAAGACCGGGGGAGGGCAGCCCCAGCATTTT.

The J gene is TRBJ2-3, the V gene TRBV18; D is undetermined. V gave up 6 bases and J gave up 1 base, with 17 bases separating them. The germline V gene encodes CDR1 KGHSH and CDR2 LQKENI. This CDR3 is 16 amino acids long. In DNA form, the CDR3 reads TGTGCCAGCTCCACATCAAAGCGCTTCGGCACAGATACGCAGTATTTT. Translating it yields CASSTSKRFGTDTQYF.

CDR3 protein: CASSGQGRGYGYTF. The CDR3 DNA reads TGCGCCAGCTCCGGACAGGGTAGGGGCTATGGCTACACCTTC. The chain has TRBV4-3 and TRBJ1-2; 8 positions agree with TRBD1. Germline CDR1 reads LGHNA; CDR2 reads YSLEER. This CDR3 is 14 amino acids long. V lost 8 bases to trimming and J lost 4 bases; unmatched junction nucleotides: 9.

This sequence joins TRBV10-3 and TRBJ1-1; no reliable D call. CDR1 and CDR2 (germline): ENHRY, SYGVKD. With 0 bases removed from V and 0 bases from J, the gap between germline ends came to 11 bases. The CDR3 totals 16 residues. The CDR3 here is CAISESGWSLNTEAFF. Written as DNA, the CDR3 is TGTGCCATCAGTGAGTCCGGCTGGAGTCTGAACACTGAAGCTTTCTTT.

The CDR3: CASSLGTRDTQYF. The DNA for the CDR3 is TGTGCCAGCAGCTTAGGGACTAGAGATACGCAGTATTTT. The chain links TRBV7-3 to TRBJ2-3, with 8 bases lining up with TRBD2. There are 13 residues in the CDR3. V lost 2 bases and J lost 5; bases outside the gene matches: 0. Germline V gene sequence: CDR1 SGHTA, CDR2 FQGTGA.

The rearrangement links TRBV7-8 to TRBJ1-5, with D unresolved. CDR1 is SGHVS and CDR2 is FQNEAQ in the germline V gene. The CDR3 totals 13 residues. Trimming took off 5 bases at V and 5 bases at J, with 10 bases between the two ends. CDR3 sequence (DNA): TGTGCCAGCAGCCTAGGACGGGATCAGCCCCAGCATTTT. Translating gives CASSLGRDQPQHF.

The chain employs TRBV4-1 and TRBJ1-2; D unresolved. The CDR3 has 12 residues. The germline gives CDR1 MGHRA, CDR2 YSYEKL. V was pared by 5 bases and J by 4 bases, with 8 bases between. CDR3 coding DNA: TGCGCCAGCAGCGAAGGAGTCTATGGCTACACCTTC. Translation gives CASSEGVYGYTF.

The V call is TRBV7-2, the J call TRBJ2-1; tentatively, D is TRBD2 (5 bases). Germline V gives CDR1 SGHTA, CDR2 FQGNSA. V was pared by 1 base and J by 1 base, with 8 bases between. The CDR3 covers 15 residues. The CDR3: CASSLGPGSYNEQFF. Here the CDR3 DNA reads TGTGCCAGCAGCTTAGGGCCGGGGTCCTACAATGAGCAGTTCTTC.

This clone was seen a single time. The CDR3 DNA reads as TGTGCCAGTCGACTAGCGGGGAACACCGGGGAGCTGTTTTTT. Translating it yields CASRLAGNTGELFF. The chain recombines TRBV27 with TRBJ2-2; 10 nucleotides agree with TRBD2. Losses at the gene ends were 9 bases for V and 1 base for J; bases not matched to a gene: 2. The CDR3 has 14 amino acids. CDR1 and CDR2 from the germline V gene are MNHEY and SMNVEV (reference sequence).

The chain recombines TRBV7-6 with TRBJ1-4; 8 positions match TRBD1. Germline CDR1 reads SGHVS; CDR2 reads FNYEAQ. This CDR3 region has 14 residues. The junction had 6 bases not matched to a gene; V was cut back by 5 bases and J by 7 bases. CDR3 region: CASSPDRVTEKLFF. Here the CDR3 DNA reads TGTGCCAGCAGCCCGGACAGGGTGACTGAAAAACTGTTTTTT.

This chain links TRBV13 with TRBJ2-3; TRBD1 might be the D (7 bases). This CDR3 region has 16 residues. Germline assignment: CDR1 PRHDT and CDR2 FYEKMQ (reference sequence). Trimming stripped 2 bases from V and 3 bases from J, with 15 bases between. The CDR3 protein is CASSLSGGGATDTQYF. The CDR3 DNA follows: TGTGCCAGCAGCTTAAGCGGAGGGGGCGCAACAGATACGCAGTATTTT.

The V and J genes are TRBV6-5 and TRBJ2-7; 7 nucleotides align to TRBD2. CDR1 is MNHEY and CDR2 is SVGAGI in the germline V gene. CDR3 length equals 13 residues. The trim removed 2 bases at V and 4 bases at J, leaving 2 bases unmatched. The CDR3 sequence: CASSYGLGYEQYF. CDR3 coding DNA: TGTGCCAGCAGTTACGGACTAGGTTACGAGCAGTACTTC.